This T cell receptor beta chain was sequenced in a study of T cell clones after liver transplantation. The ends lost 6 bases at V and 5 bases at J; junction bases unmatched: 8. CDR3 length: 16 amino acids. CDR1 and CDR2 from the germline V gene are SNHLY and FYNNEI. Only in-frame clones appear in the TCRdb table, and some are missing; sequencing was by immunoSEQ multiplex PCR. The profile covers 55,000 to 80,000 clones, with 90% appearing a single time and less than 3.5% taken by the ten largest. The sequence came from a human donor who received a liver transplant. Sequenced material: CD4+ T cells from blood, taken before liver transplant. V gene TRBV2 combines with J gene TRBJ2-5; 14 nucleotides match TRBD2. The CDR3 loop is CASRRGTSGRGETQYF. CDR3 bases: TGTGCCAGCAGGAGAGGGACTAGCGGGAGAGGGGAGACCCAGTACTTC. Using reference TRBV2 and TRBJ2-5 for the parts outside the CDR3, the full variable domain is EPEVTQTPSHQVTQMGQEVILRCVPISNHLYFYWYRQILGQKVEFLVSFYNNEISEKSEIFDDQFSVERPDGSNFTLKIRSTKLEDSAMYFCASRRGTSGRGETQYFGPGTRLLVL.